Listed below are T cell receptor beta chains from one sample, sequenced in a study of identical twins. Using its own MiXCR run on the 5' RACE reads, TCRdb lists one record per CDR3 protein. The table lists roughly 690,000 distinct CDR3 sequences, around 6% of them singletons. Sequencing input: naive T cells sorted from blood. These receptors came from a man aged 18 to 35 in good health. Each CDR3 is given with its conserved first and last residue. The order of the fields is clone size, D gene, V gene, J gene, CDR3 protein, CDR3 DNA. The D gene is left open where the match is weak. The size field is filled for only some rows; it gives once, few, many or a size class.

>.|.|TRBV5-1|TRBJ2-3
CASSLRSVTDTQYF
TGCGCCAGCAGCTTAAGGTCGGTGACAGATACGCAGTATTTT
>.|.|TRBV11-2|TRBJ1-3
CASSFSGGGSGNTIYF
TGTGCCAGCAGCTTCTCGGGCGGGGGATCGGGAAACACCATATATTTT
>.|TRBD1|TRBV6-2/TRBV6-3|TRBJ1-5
CASSYSTGGGSSSNQPQHF
TGTGCCAGCAGTTATTCAACAGGGGGCGGATCGTCAAGCAATCAGCCCCAGCATTTT
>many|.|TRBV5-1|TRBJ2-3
CASSLAGAPTDTQYF
TGCGCCAGCAGCTTGGCGGGGGCACCCACAGATACGCAGTATTTT
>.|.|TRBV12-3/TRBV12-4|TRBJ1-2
CASSLAGLGYTF
TGTGCCAGCAGTTTGGCAGGACTAGGCTACACCTTC
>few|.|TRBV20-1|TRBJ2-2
CSAWGNTGELFF
TGCAGTGCTTGGGGGAACACCGGGGAGCTGTTTTTT
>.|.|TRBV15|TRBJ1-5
CATSRDLPAAGPQHF
TGTGCCACCAGCAGAGATTTGCCCGCGGCGGGGCCCCAGCATTTT
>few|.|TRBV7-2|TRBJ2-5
CASSLFALEGETQYF
TGTGCCAGCAGCTTATTTGCCCTAGAGGGCGAGACCCAGTACTTC
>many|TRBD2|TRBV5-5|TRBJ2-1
CASSFRSAGVNEQFF
TGTGCCAGCAGCTTTCGGTCTGCGGGAGTCAATGAGCAGTTCTTC
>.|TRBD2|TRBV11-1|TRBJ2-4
CASSSHKREIREAKNIQYF
TGTGCCAGCAGCTCCCACAAGCGGGAGATTAGGGAGGCCAAAAACATTCAGTACTTC
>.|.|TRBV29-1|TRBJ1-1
CSVTRMNTEAFF
TGCAGCGTTACCAGAATGAACACTGAAGCTTTCTTT
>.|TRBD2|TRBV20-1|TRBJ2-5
CSAHSGKSPETQYF
TGCAGTGCGCATAGCGGGAAGAGCCCGGAGACCCAGTACTTC
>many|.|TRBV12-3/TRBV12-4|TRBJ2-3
CASSLSAVTDTQYF
TGTGCCAGCAGTTTGAGCGCAGTCACAGATACGCAGTATTTT
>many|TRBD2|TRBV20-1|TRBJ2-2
CSAREASGTGELFF
TGCAGTGCTAGAGAGGCTAGCGGGACCGGGGAGCTGTTTTTT
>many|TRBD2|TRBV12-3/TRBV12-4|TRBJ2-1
CASTGLAGNNEQFF
TGTGCCAGCACCGGACTAGCGGGAAACAATGAGCAGTTCTTC
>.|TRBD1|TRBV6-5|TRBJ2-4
CASSWTGQGNIQYF
TGTGCCAGCAGTTGGACGGGACAGGGAAACATTCAGTACTTC
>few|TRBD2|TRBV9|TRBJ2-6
CASSVGREAGANVLTF
TGTGCCAGCAGCGTAGGGCGGGAGGCTGGGGCCAACGTCCTGACTTTC
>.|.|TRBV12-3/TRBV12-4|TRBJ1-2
CASTNSAGSPYGYTF
TGTGCCAGCACCAACAGCGCCGGTAGTCCCTATGGCTACACCTTC
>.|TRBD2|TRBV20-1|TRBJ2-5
CSASSGNGTQYF
TGCAGTGCTAGTAGCGGGAATGGGACCCAGTACTTC
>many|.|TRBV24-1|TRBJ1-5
CATSRGGTDQPQHF
TGTGCCACCAGCCGGGGGGGGACGGATCAGCCCCAGCATTTT
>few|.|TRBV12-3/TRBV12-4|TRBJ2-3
CASSPSRDRRDTDTQYF
TGTGCCAGCAGTCCTAGCAGAGACAGGAGAGACACAGATACGCAGTATTTT
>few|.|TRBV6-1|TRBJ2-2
CASGRLNTGELFF
TGTGCCAGCGGACGGCTGAACACCGGGGAGCTGTTTTTT
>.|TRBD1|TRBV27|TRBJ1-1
CASSPMGQLNTEAFF
TGTGCCAGCAGTCCAATGGGACAGCTGAACACTGAAGCTTTCTTT
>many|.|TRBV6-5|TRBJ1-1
CASSNPWENTEAFF
TGTGCCAGCAGTAACCCGTGGGAGAACACTGAAGCTTTCTTT
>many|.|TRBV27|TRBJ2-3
CASSPGTARTDTQYF
TGTGCCAGCAGTCCCGGGACGGCTCGCACAGATACGCAGTATTTT
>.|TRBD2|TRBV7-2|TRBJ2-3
CASSSRAGGSTDTQYF
TGTGCCAGCAGCTCCCGAGCGGGAGGCTCCACAGATACGCAGTATTTT
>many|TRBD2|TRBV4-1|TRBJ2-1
CASLPIAGPFSYNEQFF
TGCGCCAGCTTACCAATAGCGGGACCCTTCTCCTACAATGAGCAGTTCTTC
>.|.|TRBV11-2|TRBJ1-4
CASSLETQGGGEKLFF
TGTGCCAGCAGCTTAGAGACTCAGGGCGGCGGTGAAAAACTGTTTTTT
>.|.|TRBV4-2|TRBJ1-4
CASSQVRARGEKLFF
TGTGCCAGCAGCCAAGTTCGGGCCCGGGGGGAAAAACTGTTTTTT
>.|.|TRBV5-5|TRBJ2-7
CASSSGTGEQYF
TGTGCCAGCAGCTCCGGGACGGGGGAGCAGTACTTC
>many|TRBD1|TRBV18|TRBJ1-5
CASSPSAGQVLDQPQHF
TGTGCCAGCTCACCTTCTGCGGGACAGGTTTTGGATCAGCCCCAGCATTTT
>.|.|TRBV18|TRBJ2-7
CASSPDSPYEQYF
TGTGCCAGCTCACCCGACTCCCCCTACGAGCAGTACTTC
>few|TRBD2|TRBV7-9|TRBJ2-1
CATSGSHEQFF
TGTGCCACCAGCGGGAGTCATGAGCAGTTCTTC
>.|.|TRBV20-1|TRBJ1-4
CSARGLSEKLFF
TGCAGTGCGAGGGGACTTAGTGAAAAACTGTTTTTT
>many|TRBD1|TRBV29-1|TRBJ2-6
CSVYPGQGRPGANVLTF
TGCAGCGTTTATCCGGGACAGGGGAGACCTGGGGCCAACGTCCTGACTTTC
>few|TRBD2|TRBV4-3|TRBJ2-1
CASSQVPSGRVSYNEQFF
TGCGCCAGCAGCCAAGTCCCTAGCGGGAGGGTCTCCTACAATGAGCAGTTCTTC
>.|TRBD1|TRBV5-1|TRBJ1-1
CASSTLGQAHTEAFF
TGCGCCAGCAGCACCCTGGGACAGGCCCACACTGAAGCTTTCTTT
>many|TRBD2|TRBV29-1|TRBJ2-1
CSVVLAGGLYEQFF
TGCAGCGTTGTTTTGGCGGGAGGGCTCTATGAGCAGTTCTTC
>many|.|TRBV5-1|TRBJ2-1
CASSSVPEFYNEQFF
TGCGCCAGCAGTTCCGTCCCCGAATTCTACAATGAGCAGTTCTTC
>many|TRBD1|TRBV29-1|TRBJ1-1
CSVAAGGYNTEAFF
TGCAGCGTTGCGGCAGGGGGCTATAACACTGAAGCTTTCTTT
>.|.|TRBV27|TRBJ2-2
CASKARGPNTGELFF
TGTGCCAGCAAGGCTAGGGGCCCTAACACCGGGGAGCTGTTTTTT
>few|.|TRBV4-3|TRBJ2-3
CASSQGILETQDTQYF
TGCGCCAGCAGCCAAGGGATACTTGAGACGCAGGATACGCAGTATTTT
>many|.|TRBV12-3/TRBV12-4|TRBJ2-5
CASSLRGPGETQYF
TGTGCCAGCAGTTTGAGGGGACCCGGGGAGACCCAGTACTTC
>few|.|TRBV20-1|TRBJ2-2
CSAREWQGDGELFF
TGCAGTGCTAGAGAATGGCAGGGCGACGGGGAGCTGTTTTTT
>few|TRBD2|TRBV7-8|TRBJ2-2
CASSSLGPGLAGLGELFF
TGTGCCAGCAGCTCCTTAGGGCCGGGACTAGCGGGACTCGGGGAGCTGTTTTTT
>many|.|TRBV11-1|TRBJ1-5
CASSLSTGVFSNQPQHF
TGTGCCAGCAGCTTATCAACAGGTGTCTTTAGCAATCAGCCCCAGCATTTT
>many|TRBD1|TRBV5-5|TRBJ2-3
CASSSGQGPDTQYF
TGTGCCAGCAGCTCCGGACAGGGCCCAGATACGCAGTATTTT
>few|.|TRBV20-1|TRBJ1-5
CSARTGPRENVPQHF
TGCAGTGCTAGAACCGGACCCCGGGAAAATGTGCCCCAGCATTTT
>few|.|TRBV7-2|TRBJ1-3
CASSQADGSSGNTIYF
TGTGCCAGCAGCCAGGCGGACGGCAGCTCTGGAAACACCATATATTTT
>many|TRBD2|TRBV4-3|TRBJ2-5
CASSRMGGKETQYF
TGCGCCAGCAGCAGGATGGGGGGGAAGGAGACCCAGTACTTC
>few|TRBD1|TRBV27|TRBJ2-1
CASSFLGQGGHEQFF
TGTGCCAGCAGTTTTCTCGGACAGGGGGGGCATGAGCAGTTCTTC
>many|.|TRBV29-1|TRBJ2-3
CSAGQSSTDTQYF
TGCAGCGCTGGACAGTCGAGCACAGATACGCAGTATTTT
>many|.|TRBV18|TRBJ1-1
CASSPWDATEAFF
TGTGCCAGCTCACCCTGGGACGCCACTGAAGCTTTCTTT
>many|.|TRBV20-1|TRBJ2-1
CSANLYNEQFF
TGCAGTGCCAACTTATACAATGAGCAGTTCTTC
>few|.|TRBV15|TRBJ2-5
CATSRDRRGAQETQYF
TGTGCCACCAGCAGAGATCGGAGGGGGGCCCAAGAGACCCAGTACTTC
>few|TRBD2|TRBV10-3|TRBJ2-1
CATAGLAEYNEQFF
TGTGCCACGGCGGGACTAGCGGAGTACAATGAGCAGTTCTTC
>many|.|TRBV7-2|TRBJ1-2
CAGGGRNGYTF
TGTGCCGGGGGAGGGCGGAACGGCTACACCTTC
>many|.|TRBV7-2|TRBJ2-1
CASSPSEPSRKFF
TGTGCCAGCAGCCCTAGCGAACCTAGCAGGAAGTTCTTC
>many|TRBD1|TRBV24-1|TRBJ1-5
CATSDRTGGNQPQHF
TGTGCCACCAGTGACCGAACAGGGGGGAATCAGCCCCAGCATTTT
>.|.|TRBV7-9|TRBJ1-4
CASSPPQGFNEKLFF
TGTGCCAGCAGCCCGCCCCAGGGGTTTAATGAAAAACTGTTTTTT